This paragraph covers one TCR beta chain sequence. Method: immunoSEQ multiplex PCR; TCRdb's copy keeps in-frame clones and lacks some. The table has 60,000 to 85,000 clones, about 83% seen once. This entry comes from a study of T cell responses to AZD1222 COVID-19 vaccine. The germline V gene has CDR1 SGHNT and CDR2 YENEEA. Trimming took 2 bases from V and 2 from J, leaving 21 bases between them. This CDR3 contains 19 residues. The starting material was peripheral blood, obtained 28 days after the second dose of the MenACWY control vaccine. The origin of this receptor is an adult who received the MenACWY meningococcal vaccine as a control. The chain links TRBV11-3 to TRBJ2-2, with a weak D call TRBD2 (5 bases). The CDR3, as DNA: TGTGCCAGCAGCTTATCTTTCCCTTCACCCGGGAACAACACCGGGGAGCTGTTTTTT. As protein: CASSLSFPSPGNNTGELFF. Drawing the rest from reference TRBV11-3 and TRBJ2-2, the complete variable domain is EAGVVQSPRYKIIEKKQPVAFWCNPISGHNTLYWYLQNLGQGPELLIRYENEEAVDDSQLPKDRFSAERLKGVDSTLKIQPAELGDSAVYLCASSLSFPSPGNNTGELFFGEGSRLTVL.